The clone carrying this T cell receptor beta chain came up a few times. This sample was included in a study of cytotoxic CD8 clonotypes in ibrutinib-treated CLL. Looking at the study overall: Among the samples, the mean was about 260,000 productive templates and 94,082 productive rearrangements.

The CDR3 spans 16 residues. The V gene end was trimmed by 1 base and the J gene end by 3 bases; junction bases not matched to a gene: 2. The germline CDR1 and CDR2 sequences are SGHAT and FQNNGV. The table came from immunoSEQ multiplex PCR; TCRdb's copy has only in-frame clones and leaves some out. The top ten hold around 6.6% of the sample, which has around 330,000 clones, 67% seen once. The origin of this receptor is a human donor with chronic lymphocytic leukemia. The sequenced sample was PBMCs, obtained after 36 months of ibrutinib treatment. This chain links TRBV11-2 with TRBJ2-1; 11 positions agree with TRBD2. CDR3 DNA sequence: TGTGCCAGCAGCTTAGTAGCGGGAGGGTACTACAATGAGCAGTTCTTC. Protein: CASSLVAGGYYNEQFF.